The entry below describes one T cell receptor (beta chain). No cognate antigen has been identified for it. Qualities for individual bases were not recorded, and no much larger clone is one base off. These data belong to a study of prognosis after radiotherapy for stage I lung cancer (dated by TCRdb to the early 2020s). Regarding the study in general: Between early 2018 and early 2019, approximately 20 stage I NSCLC patients were enrolled in Nanjing, China. All patients were regarded as medically inoperable, because of comorbidities in 12 patients and refusal of surgery in roughly seven patients. Peripheral blood TCR beta repertoires were profiled in stage I NSCLC patients before and after stereotactic body radiotherapy, and the study then linked these repertoires to distant failure. SBRT was given in 3 to 5 fractions with a biologically effective dose of at least 100 Gy, using image-guided IMRT or VMAT. On tumor histology, about 12 patients had adenocarcinoma and about seven had squamous cell carcinoma. About 20% of the 19 patients developed distant metastases after SBRT, at a median of around seven months; the other 15 showed no significant progression. For each of the roughly 20 patients, one blood sample was taken before SBRT and one after, so the study sequenced around 40 samples in total. About 15 cases involved newly diagnosed primary stage I lung tumors, and 4 to 6 involved oligometastatic NSCLC subsequent to surgical resection of the primary tumor. The cohort was made up of some twelve men and a handful of women, with a median age of nearly 75 years and an age range of roughly 50 to 95 years. Concurrent therapy was not administered to any patient alongside SBRT. Broader findings and caveats from the paper: No determination of tumor specificity was made for expanded TCR clones. The study was limited by its small cohort and short follow-up, and the findings require independent validation. TRBV and TRBJ usage frequencies reportedly varied with metastasis status, involving two V genes at baseline and fewer than 10 V and two J genes after SBRT. Post-SBRT Shannon entropy and its change from baseline were lower in patients who developed distant metastases; baseline Shannon entropy was not associated with metastases. After SBRT, the number of unique TCR clones decreased (median roughly 10,000 before versus some 6,900 after; Wilcoxon paired P=0.011). None of the reported P values were adjusted for multiple comparisons.

The CDR3 goes from the cysteine to the phenylalanine over 16 residues. Just CDR3 DNA is preserved here, 48 bases in frame from base 1. Trimming takes 1 base from V and 1 base from J, and the germline ends sit 12 bases apart. The germline V gene specifies MGHRA as CDR1 and YSYEKL as CDR2. No patient had a history of other malignancies or prior chemotherapy or radiotherapy, and all had node-negative disease on CT and PET/CT. At each of the two time points, 6 to 7 milliliters of peripheral venous blood were collected into EDTA tubes. Ficoll-Paque Plus density-gradient centrifugation was used to isolate PBMCs. Samples were stored at -80°C immediately after collection until analysis. Two rounds of multiplex PCR were performed to amplify the TCR beta CDR3 region from genomic DNA. The first PCR round used primers specific to each TRBV and TRBJ gene, with sequences filed in Chinese patent CN105087789A. Universal primers were used in the second PCR round. The Roche High Pure PCR Template Preparation Kit was used to extract genomic DNA from the frozen PBMCs. Libraries were sequenced paired-end with 151 bp reads on an Illumina HiSeq 3000. The original methods were these. Raw reads lacking the multiplex PCR primer sequences were removed with CutAdapt. PEAR was used to merge high-quality paired reads into contigs. MiXCR assigned TRB V, D and J gene segments to each contig by aligning to reference sequences. CDR3 sequences were clustered by base quality and sequence similarity to remove sequencing errors. Diversity was calculated as Shannon entropy divided by the natural log of the number of productive TCR sequences. Clonality was computed as one minus the ratio of Shannon entropy to the natural log of the number of unique clonotypes. Progression-free survival cut-offs for repertoire metrics were chosen using the Youden index of ROC curves, with analyses run in R 3.5.3. TCRdb took the public reads, trimmed them with fastp at Q25, ran MiXCR for clone calling and kept in-frame beta chains. Here each entry gathers all rows of one CDR3 protein and keeps the most common genes and DNA. For this entry, the V and J calls and clone size follow TCRdb and not the study's own pipeline. This sample lists 30,000 to 35,000 distinct CDR3 sequences; 40% to 60% were detected once. The ten largest make up approximately 17% of the sample.

This clonotype was sampled from a donor at least 50 years old with non-small cell lung cancer. Recombination connected TRBV4-1 to TRBJ2-3; a tentative D match to TRBD2 spans 5 bases. The sample consisted of PBMCs, taken before or after stereotactic body radiation therapy (not recorded which). The CDR3 sequence is CASSQGIGGGTDTQYF. The nucleotide sequence is given as TGCGCCAGCAGCCAAGGAATAGGAGGTGGCACAGATACGCAGTATTTT.